The 29 T cell receptor beta chains given below trace back to one sample, sequenced in a study of blood T cell repertoires in COVID-19. Assay: immunoSEQ multiplex PCR; the TCRdb copy retains only in-frame clones and omits some. In the table there are approximately 290,000 clones, roughly 88% of which are singletons. Material for sequencing was PBMCs or T cells enriched from blood (not recorded which). The receptors were gathered from a woman aged 25 to 39 who had recovered from COVID-19.

This chain connects TRBV5-6 to TRBJ2-7; D perhaps matches TRBD1 (5 bases). Germline V gives CDR1 SGHDT, CDR2 YYEEEE. CDR3 size: 14 residues. V was clipped by 2 bases and J by 6 bases, with 15 bases between them. Here the CDR3 reads CASSLGAARLEQYF. The CDR3 bases are TGTGCCAGCAGCTTAGGGGCAGCCCGACTCGAGCAGTACTTC.

The chain recombines TRBV29-1 with TRBJ1-1, with a weak D call TRBD1 (5 bases). Germline loops: CDR1 SQVTM, CDR2 ANQGSEA. The CDR3 has 12 residues. V was clipped by 6 bases and J by 1 base, with 9 bases between them. The CDR3 DNA sequence: TGCAGCGTGGGCACAGGGAACACTGAAGCTTTCTTT. Its protein product is CSVGTGNTEAFF.

The CDR3 coding sequence is TGTGCCAGCAGTTTACTCACTCCGAGCACTAACACTGAAGCTTTCTTT. This sequence encodes CASSLLTPSTNTEAFF. The chain links TRBV28 to TRBJ1-1, with D unresolved. The V gene lost 2 bases and the J gene lost 2 bases, with 15 bases spanning the gap. CDR1 and CDR2 from the germline V gene are MDHEN and SYDVKM. The CDR3 covers 16 residues.

The rearrangement uses TRBV27 and TRBJ1-2, with TRBD1 as a possible D gene (5 bases). The germline V and J ends were trimmed by 5 bases and 5 bases, with 27 bases remaining between them. This CDR3 has 18 amino acids. The germline V gene has CDR1 MNHEY and CDR2 SMNVEV (reference sequence). The CDR3 here is CASSPYAATDGEGYGYTF. The CDR3, as DNA: TGTGCCAGCAGTCCTTACGCGGCGACGGACGGGGAGGGGTATGGCTACACCTTC.

The chain is built from TRBV28 and TRBJ2-7; D not certain. The CDR3 contains 14 residues. V was shortened by 6 bases and J by 0 bases, with 12 bases between the two germline ends. Per the germline V gene, CDR1 is MDHEN and CDR2 is SYDVKM. DNA of the CDR3: TGTGCCAGCAGGGATAGCTCCCTCTCCTACGAGCAGTACTTC. Its translation is CASRDSSLSYEQYF.

About this clone: The same CDR3 also results from other DNA sequences found in this sample. The chain is built from TRBV11-2 and TRBJ1-4; TRBD1 aligns across 7 bases. The CDR3 is 14 amino acids. V lost 1 base, J lost 6 bases, and 2 bases stayed unmatched. Germline V lookup: CDR1 SGHAT, CDR2 FQNNGV. CDR3 residues: CASSLGQGYEKLFF. CDR3 sequence (DNA): TGTGCCAGCAGCTTAGGACAGGGATATGAAAAACTGTTTTTT.

The chain is built from TRBV7-9 and TRBJ1-1; TRBD1 matches 7 bases. The germline V gene has CDR1 SEHNR and CDR2 FQNEAQ (reference sequence). Trimming removed 1 base from V and 0 bases from J; junction bases left unmatched: 5. The CDR3 sequence is 16 residues long. CDR3 loop: CASSLGTGLMNTEAFF. The CDR3 coding sequence is TGTGCCAGCAGCTTAGGGACAGGCCTTATGAACACTGAAGCTTTCTTT. Using reference TRBV7-9 and TRBJ1-1 for the parts outside the CDR3, the full variable domain is DTGVSQNPRHKITKRGQNVTFRCDPISEHNRLYWYRQTLGQGPEFLTYFQNEAQLEKSRLLSDRFSAERPKGSFSTLEIQRTEQGDSAMYLCASSLGTGLMNTEAFFGQGTRLTVV.

The chain joins TRBV19 to TRBJ2-3, with D unresolved. Trimming took off 5 bases at V and 0 bases at J, with 6 bases between the two ends. CDR1 and CDR2 (germline): LNHDA, SQIVND (reference sequence). CDR3 length: 13 residues. The CDR3 DNA sequence: TGTGCCAGTAGTCTCGGGAGCACAGATACGCAGTATTTT. Amino acid sequence: CASSLGSTDTQYF.

This chain joins TRBV20-1 and TRBJ1-6, with a possible D match to TRBD1 (5 bases). The CDR3 totals 17 residues. V was pared by 3 bases and J by 3 bases, with 18 bases between. Germline-derived CDR1 and CDR2 are DFQATT and SNEGSKA (reference sequence). The CDR3 sequence is CSASRGREGVYNSPLHF. CDR3 nucleotides: TGCAGTGCTAGTCGAGGCAGGGAAGGAGTCTATAATTCACCCCTCCACTTT.

This chain connects TRBV29-1 to TRBJ1-1; a possible D gene is TRBD1 (5 bases). Germline V gene lookup returns CDR1 SQVTM and CDR2 ANQGSEA. The V end was cut by 3 bases, the J end by 6 bases, with 14 bases between. The CDR3 sequence is 13 residues long. CDR3 nucleotides: TGCAGCGTTGACGGGGGTATAACCGCTGAAGCTTTCTTT. This translates into CSVDGGITAEAFF. The variable domain in full, completed from reference TRBV29-1 and TRBJ1-1, reads SAVISQKPSRDICQRGTSLTIQCQVDSQVTMMFWYRQQPGQSLTLIATANQGSEATYESGFVIDKFPISRPNLTFSTLTVSNMSPEDSSIYLCSVDGGITAEAFFGQGTRLTVV.

CDR3 in amino acids: CASSLRSGFREKLFF. CDR3 nucleotides: TGTGCCAGCAGCTTGCGGTCAGGGTTTCGCGAAAAACTGTTTTTT. The rearrangement links TRBV5-6 to TRBJ1-4; D is possibly TRBD1 (5 bases). The CDR3 extends over 15 amino acids. Germline CDR1 reads SGHDT; CDR2 reads YYEEEE. V shed 1 base and J shed 8 bases, with 15 bases lying between them.

This clone was detected only once. The rearrangement links TRBV10-1 to TRBJ2-5; 7 bases map to TRBD1. There are 14 residues in the CDR3. Germline V CDR1 and CDR2: WNHNN, SYGVQD (reference sequence). V shed 2 bases and J 5 bases; nucleotides not matched to a gene: 5. This chain's CDR3 is CASSEADRVETQYF. The CDR3 DNA sequence: TGCGCCAGCAGTGAGGCAGACAGGGTTGAGACCCAGTACTTC.

This clone was recorded once. The rearrangement links TRBV7-9 to TRBJ1-6; D remains ambiguous. Between the trimmed V and J ends, which lost 3 bases and 0 bases, there was a span of 6 bases. CDR3 length: 15 residues. Germline V gives CDR1 SEHNR, CDR2 FQNEAQ (reference sequence). The CDR3 here is CASSLAGSYNSPLHF. For the CDR3, the DNA is TGTGCCAGCAGCTTGGCAGGCTCCTATAATTCACCCCTCCACTTT.

About this clone: Other DNA sequences from this sample encode an identical CDR3 as well. The chain recombines TRBV18 with TRBJ2-7; D unclear. The germline V gene has CDR1 KGHSH and CDR2 LQKENI. V was trimmed by 0 bases and J by 0 bases, leaving 3 bases between them. CDR3 length equals 13 residues. In nucleotides, the CDR3 is TGTGCCAGCTCACCACCCTCCTCCTACGAGCAGTACTTC. Translating it yields CASSPPSSYEQYF.

This clone was seen only once. The chain combines TRBV7-3 with TRBJ2-7; 9 bases line up with TRBD2. Trimming at V came to 2 bases and at J to 5 bases, leaving 4 bases not matched to a gene. CDR3 length: 14 amino acids. Per the germline V gene, CDR1 is SGHTA and CDR2 is FQGTGA. Here the CDR3 reads CASSLAGGSHEQYF. CDR3 nucleotides: TGTGCCAGCAGCTTAGCGGGAGGGTCACACGAGCAGTACTTC. The complete variable domain, with remaining parts taken from reference TRBV7-3 and TRBJ2-7, reads GAGVSQTPSNKVTEKGKYVELRCDPISGHTALYWYRQSLGQGPEFLIYFQGTGAADDSGLPNDRFFAVRPEGSVSTLKIQRTERGDSAVYLCASSLAGGSHEQYFGPGTRLTVT.

The chain combines TRBV7-2 with TRBJ1-2; possible D gene TRBD1, 5 bases. The length of the CDR3 is 19 residues. With 5 bases removed from V and 0 bases from J, the gap between germline ends came to 25 bases. Germline V lookup: CDR1 SGHTA, CDR2 FQGNSA. The CDR3, as DNA: TGTGCCAGCAGCACCACACATCTTAGACAGCGCGTATCTAACTATGGCTACACCTTC. Protein sequence: CASSTTHLRQRVSNYGYTF.

The V gene is TRBV15, the J gene TRBJ2-7; 7 nucleotides match TRBD1. In germline, CDR1 is LNHNV, CDR2 YYDKDF (reference sequence). CDR3 size: 14 residues. J lost 6 bases, V lost 3 bases, and 8 bases had no gene match. The CDR3 DNA is TGTGCCACCAGCAGTCCGACAGGGAGCCGCGAGCAGTACTTC. It translates to CATSSPTGSREQYF.

The rearrangement uses TRBV27 and TRBJ1-4; no clear D. Trimming took off 4 bases at V and 4 bases at J, with 10 bases between the two ends. The CDR3 totals 14 residues. Germline CDR1 reads MNHEY; CDR2 reads SMNVEV (reference sequence). This CDR3 reads CASSSNRDNEKLFF. The CDR3 coding sequence is TGTGCCAGCAGTTCGAACCGCGATAATGAAAAACTGTTTTTT.

The chain recombines TRBV28 with TRBJ1-1; D is unresolved. From germline, CDR1 is MDHEN and CDR2 SYDVKM. CDR3 size: 14 residues. Trimming removed 4 bases from V and 0 bases from J, with 9 bases in between. CDR3 DNA: TGTGCCAGCAGTTCGCGGGTTTTGAACACTGAAGCTTTCTTT. It encodes CASSSRVLNTEAFF.

The rearrangement uses TRBV28 and TRBJ1-2; 10 nucleotides align to TRBD1. Germline trimming cut 6 bases from V and 6 bases from J; bases unmatched to any gene: 10. CDR3 length: 15 residues. Germline V gene lookup returns CDR1 MDHEN and CDR2 SYDVKM. The CDR3 DNA reads as TGTGCCAGCAGCTCTGCCAGGACAGGGGGAAATGGCTACACCTTC. Translated, it gives CASSSARTGGNGYTF.

The chain combines TRBV6-5 with TRBJ2-7; 9 bases match TRBD2. This CDR3 contains 13 residues. Germline CDR1 reads MNHEY; CDR2 reads SVGAGI. V dropped 6 bases and J dropped 3; count of bases not matched to a gene: 3. This CDR3 is CASRAGGFYEQYF. Here the CDR3 DNA reads TGTGCCAGCAGGGCGGGGGGGTTCTACGAGCAGTACTTC.

This rearrangement joins TRBV2 to TRBJ1-1; TRBD1 matches 9 bases. Trimming took 4 bases from V and 6 from J; bases not matched to a gene: 9. Per the germline V gene, CDR1 is SNHLY and CDR2 is FYNNEI. The CDR3 runs to 15 residues. The CDR3 sequence is CASSASGQGGSEAFF. CDR3 DNA sequence: TGTGCCAGCAGTGCATCGGGACAGGGAGGCTCTGAAGCTTTCTTT.

V and J are TRBV3-1 (or the pseudogene TRBV3-2) and TRBJ2-7, with 12 bases identical to TRBD2. The CDR3 runs to 18 residues. V lost 5 bases, J lost 4 bases, and 15 bases stayed unmatched. The germline CDR1 and CDR2 sequences are LGHDT and YNNKEL (reference sequence). CDR3 in amino acids: CASSASGTSGRTYYEQYF. The CDR3 nucleotides are TGTGCCAGCAGCGCCTCAGGCACTAGCGGGAGGACATATTACGAGCAGTACTTC.

V gene TRBV6-6 combines with J gene TRBJ2-5, with 9 bases lining up with TRBD2. After removal of 0 bases from V and 5 bases from J, the junction contained 7 bases not matched to a gene. The length of the CDR3 is 16 residues. Germline CDR1 is MNHNY and CDR2 is SVGAGI (reference sequence). In DNA, the CDR3 is TGTGCCAGCAGTTACTCTAGCGGGAGTACGTGGGAGACCCAGTACTTC. As protein: CASSYSSGSTWETQYF.

The V and J genes are TRBV13 and TRBJ2-7, with a possible D match to TRBD2 (5 bases). V was pared by 5 bases and J by 2 bases, with 13 bases between. Germline V gene data show CDR1 as PRHDT and CDR2 as FYEKMQ (reference sequence). The CDR3 runs to 14 residues. CDR3 sequence reads: CASSQEGTPYEQYF. CDR3 DNA sequence: TGTGCCAGCAGCCAAGAGGGTACCCCCTACGAGCAGTACTTC.

A note on this clone: This CDR3 is also generated by other DNA sequences in the sample. The chain has TRBV18 and TRBJ2-5; D not certain. CDR1 KGHSH and CDR2 LQKENI come from the germline V gene. Deletions cut 1 base from V and 4 bases from J, with 4 bases between. The length of the CDR3 is 12 residues. The CDR3 loop reads CASSPLIETQYF. The CDR3 nucleotides are TGTGCCAGCTCACCACTTATAGAGACCCAGTACTTC.

The gene calls are TRBV6-2 or TRBV6-3 and TRBJ2-2, with 7 bases identical to TRBD1. This CDR3 is built from 14 residues. Germline V gives CDR1 MNHEY, CDR2 SVGEGT. J was trimmed by 7 bases and V by 5 bases; bases with no gene match: 7. The CDR3 region has the DNA TGTGCCAGCAGTCCCACAGGGGCTGGCGGGGAGCTGTTTTTT. Translation gives CASSPTGAGGELFF.

The chain has TRBV28 and TRBJ1-1; D is ambiguous. Germline lookup yields CDR1 MDHEN and CDR2 SYDVKM. The CDR3 runs to 15 residues. The germline V and J ends were trimmed by 2 bases and 1 base, with 11 bases remaining between them. For the CDR3, the DNA is TGTGCCAGCAGTTTAACACTCCAGCGGAACACTGAAGCTTTCTTT. Residues: CASSLTLQRNTEAFF. Looking up the rest from reference TRBV28 and TRBJ1-1 gives the full variable domain: DVKVTQSSRYLVKRTGEKVFLECVQDMDHENMFWYRQDPGLGLRLIYFSYDVKMKEKGDIPEGYSVSREKKERFSLILESASTNQTSMYLCASSLTLQRNTEAFFGQGTRLTVV.

This CDR3 is CASSRGYGNNEQFF. DNA of the CDR3: TGTGCCAGCAGCAGGGGTTACGGAAACAATGAGCAGTTCTTC. This chain connects TRBV3-1 (or the pseudogene TRBV3-2) to TRBJ2-1; TRBD1 might be the D (5 bases). This CDR3 comprises 14 residues. Germline V gene lookup returns CDR1 LGHDT and CDR2 YNNKEL (reference sequence). V lost 5 bases, J lost 5 bases, and 13 bases lay in between.